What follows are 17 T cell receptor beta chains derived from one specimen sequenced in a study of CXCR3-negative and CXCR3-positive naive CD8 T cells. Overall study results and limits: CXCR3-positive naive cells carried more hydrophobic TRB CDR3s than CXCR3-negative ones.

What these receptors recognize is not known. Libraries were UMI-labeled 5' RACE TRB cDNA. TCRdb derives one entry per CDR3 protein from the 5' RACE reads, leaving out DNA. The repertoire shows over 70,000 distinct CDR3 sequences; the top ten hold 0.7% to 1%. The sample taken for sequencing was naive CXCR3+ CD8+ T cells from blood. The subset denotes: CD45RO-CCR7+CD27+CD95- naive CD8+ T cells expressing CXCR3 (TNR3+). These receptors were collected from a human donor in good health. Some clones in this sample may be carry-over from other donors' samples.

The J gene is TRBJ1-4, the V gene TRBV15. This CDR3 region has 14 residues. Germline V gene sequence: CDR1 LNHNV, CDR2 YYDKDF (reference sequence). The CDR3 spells CATSSPTGNEKLFF.

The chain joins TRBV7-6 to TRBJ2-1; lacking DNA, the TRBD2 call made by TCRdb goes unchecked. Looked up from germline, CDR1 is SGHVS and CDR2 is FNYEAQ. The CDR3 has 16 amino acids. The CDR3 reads CASSLVFGGSGNEQFF.

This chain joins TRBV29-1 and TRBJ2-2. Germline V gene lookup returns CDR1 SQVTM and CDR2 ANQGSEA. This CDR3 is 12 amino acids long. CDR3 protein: CSVWGNTGELFF.

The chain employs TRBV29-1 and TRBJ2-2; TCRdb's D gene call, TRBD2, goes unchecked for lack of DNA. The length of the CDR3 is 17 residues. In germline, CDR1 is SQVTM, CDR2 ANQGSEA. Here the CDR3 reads CSVEDGLKRGVTGELFF.

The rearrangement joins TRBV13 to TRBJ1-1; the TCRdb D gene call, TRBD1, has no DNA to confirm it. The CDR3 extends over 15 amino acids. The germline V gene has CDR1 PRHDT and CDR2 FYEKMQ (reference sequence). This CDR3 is CASSDRDRGYTEAFF.

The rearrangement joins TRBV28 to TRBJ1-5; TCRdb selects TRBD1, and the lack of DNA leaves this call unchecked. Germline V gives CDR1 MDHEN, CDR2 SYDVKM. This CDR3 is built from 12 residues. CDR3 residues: CASVGGGQPQHF.

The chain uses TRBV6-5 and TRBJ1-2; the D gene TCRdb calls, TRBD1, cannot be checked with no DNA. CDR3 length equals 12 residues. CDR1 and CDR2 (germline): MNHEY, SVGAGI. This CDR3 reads CASSSGTDGYTF.

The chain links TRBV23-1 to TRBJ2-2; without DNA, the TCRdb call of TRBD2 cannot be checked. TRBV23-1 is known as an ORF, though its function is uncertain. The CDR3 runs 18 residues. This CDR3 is CASSQKGGLADNTGELFF.

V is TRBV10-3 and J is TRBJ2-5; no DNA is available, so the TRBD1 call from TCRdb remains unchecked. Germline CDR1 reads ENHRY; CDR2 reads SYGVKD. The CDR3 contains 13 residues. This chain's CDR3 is CAIGAGIWETQYF.

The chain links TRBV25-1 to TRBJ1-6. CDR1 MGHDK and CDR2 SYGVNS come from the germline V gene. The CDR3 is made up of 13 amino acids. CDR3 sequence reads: CASSAYSNSPLHF.

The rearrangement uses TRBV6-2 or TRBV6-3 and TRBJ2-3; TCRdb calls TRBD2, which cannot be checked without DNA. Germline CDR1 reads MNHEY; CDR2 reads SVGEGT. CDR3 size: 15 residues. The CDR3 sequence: CASNQLAVGTDTQYF.

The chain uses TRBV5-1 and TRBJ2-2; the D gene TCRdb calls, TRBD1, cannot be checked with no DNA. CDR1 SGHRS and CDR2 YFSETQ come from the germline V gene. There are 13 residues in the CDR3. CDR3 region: CATQGTGAGELFF.

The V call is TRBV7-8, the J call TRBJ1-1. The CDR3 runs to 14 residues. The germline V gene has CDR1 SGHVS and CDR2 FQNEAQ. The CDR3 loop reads CASSRVPNHSEAFF.

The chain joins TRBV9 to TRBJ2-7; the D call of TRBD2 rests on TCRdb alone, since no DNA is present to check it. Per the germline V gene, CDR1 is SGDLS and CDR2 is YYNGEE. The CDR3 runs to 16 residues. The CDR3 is CASSVGAGLSSYEQYF. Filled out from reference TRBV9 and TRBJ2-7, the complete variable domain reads DSGVTQTPKHLITATGQRVTLRCSPRSGDLSVYWYQQSLDQGLQFLIQYYNGEERAKGNILERFSAQQFPDLHSELNLSSLELGDSALYFCASSVGAGLSSYEQYFGPGTRLTVT.

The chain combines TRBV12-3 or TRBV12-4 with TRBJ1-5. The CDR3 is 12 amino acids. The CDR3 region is CASSKGGQPQHF.

The CDR3 loop is CASSSPLAGNTGELFF. V usage is TRBV5-1 and J usage is TRBJ2-2; as DNA is missing, the TRBD2 call by TCRdb cannot be tested. The germline gives CDR1 SGHRS, CDR2 YFSETQ. This CDR3 region has 16 residues.

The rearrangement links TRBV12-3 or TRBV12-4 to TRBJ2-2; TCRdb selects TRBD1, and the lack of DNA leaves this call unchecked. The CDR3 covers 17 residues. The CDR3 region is CASSAGTGGSGTGELFF.